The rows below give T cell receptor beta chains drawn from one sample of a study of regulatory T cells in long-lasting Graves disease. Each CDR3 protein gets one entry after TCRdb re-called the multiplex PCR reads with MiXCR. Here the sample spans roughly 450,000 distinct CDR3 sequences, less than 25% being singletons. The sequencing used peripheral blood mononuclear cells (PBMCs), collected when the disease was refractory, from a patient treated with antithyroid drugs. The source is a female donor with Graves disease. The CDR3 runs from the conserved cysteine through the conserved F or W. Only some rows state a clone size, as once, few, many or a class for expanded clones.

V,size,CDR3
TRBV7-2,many,CASSQTVSGNTIYF
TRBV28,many,CASRRDRSDQPQHF
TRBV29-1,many,CSVGSQAYGYTF
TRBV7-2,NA,CASSLAGDRDRGPNQPQHF
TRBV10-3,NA,CAITEDRDYGYTF
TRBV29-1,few,CSVERRMGLEAFF
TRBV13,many,CASSSASGTYEQYF
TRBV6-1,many,CASMPSGKGLETQYF
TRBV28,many,CASHGTLSYEQYF
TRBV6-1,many,CASGRTGNTGELFF
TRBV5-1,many,CASSLGQNDKLFF
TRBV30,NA,CAWSVGTGWNTEAFF
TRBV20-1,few,CSARESEQYF
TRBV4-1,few,CASSQGQGVTYNSPLHF
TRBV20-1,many,CSAPKPGAGSPLHF
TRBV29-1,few,CSVEMGVRLFGSYEQYF
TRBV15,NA,CATSGRGSGEKLFF
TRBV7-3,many,CASSTSGGVGYEQYF
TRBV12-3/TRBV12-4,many,CASSLGGGLGEQYF
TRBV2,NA,CASYGEGRRVEQFF
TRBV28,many,CASDTDFGYTF
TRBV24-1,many,CATSDLGLAGGETQYF
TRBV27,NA,CASSFRDPEYQETQYF
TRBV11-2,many,CASSSPRGSHF
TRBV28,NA,CASNFVSVGNTIYF
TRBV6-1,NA,CASSLGAAGNTIYF
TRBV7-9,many,CASSLVRTAGSPLHF
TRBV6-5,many,CASSSNTGGEAFF
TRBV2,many,CASSVYGGNQPQHF
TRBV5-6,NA,CASSLGRMTEAFF
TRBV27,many,CASSLSIGVGSYEQYF
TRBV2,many,CASSLSRTGVDGYTF
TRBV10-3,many,CAISERDPYEQYF
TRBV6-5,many,CASSSLADASYEQYF
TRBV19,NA,CASSAGGADTQYF
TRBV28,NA,CASSSLQGARLDTQYF
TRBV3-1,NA,CASSQLSGSGNEQFF
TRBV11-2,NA,CASSSLQGVGNEQFF
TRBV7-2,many,CASSQDGELFF
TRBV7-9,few,CASNQPGEGHHEQYF
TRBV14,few,CASSKREYYNEQFF